This T cell receptor (beta chain) was observed in a study of CD8+CD57+ T cells in acquired aplastic anemia. Study-level background: Sorted cells (CD4+ and CD8+) yielded DNA amounts that averaged 3.2 ug. Researchers reported that healthy donors averaged roughly 11 million reads for CD4+ cells.

Genomic DNA provided the template from which TCR beta VDJ and CDR3 profiles were obtained. TCRdb re-derived calls from the reads in MiXCR, one entry per CDR3 protein. The data hold some 200,000 distinct CDR3 sequences, with around 60% observed a single time. Sequencing was performed on sorted CD4+, CD8+, or CD8+CD57+ T cells (not recorded which) from PBMCs. The TCR sequence derives from a human donor in good health.

The CDR3 region is CASSSGTDHQPQHF. CDR3 nucleotide sequence: TGCGCCAGCAGTAGCGGGACGGACCATCAGCCCCAGCATTTT. The chain combines TRBV5-1 with TRBJ1-5; the D gene is possibly TRBD1 (5 bases). The length of the CDR3 is 14 residues. Trimming pared 5 bases from V and 5 bases from J, leaving 14 bases between. CDR1 is SGHRS and CDR2 is YFSETQ in the germline V gene.